Each of the 9 T cell receptor beta chains below was sequenced from the same sample in a study of response to subunit inactivated influenza vaccine. TCRdb reprocessed the RT-PCR reads with MiXCR, giving one entry per CDR3 protein. The table includes around 300,000 distinct CDR3 sequences, over 20% detected once. This specimen consisted of PBMCs from blood, obtained less than 22 months after vaccination. These receptors were collected from a man in his fifties or sixties who received an inactivated influenza vaccine.

Only a few counts were recorded for this clonotype. V gene TRBV3-1 combines with J gene TRBJ1-4; tentatively, D is TRBD1 (5 bases). CDR3 length: 16 amino acids. V lost 5 bases and J 14 bases, leaving 27 bases between the germline ends. The germline gives CDR1 LGHDT, CDR2 YNNKEL (reference sequence). CDR3 bases: TGTGCCAGCAGCACTAGACGGCCGGGACGGCCAGGTCGGCTGTTTTTT. It yields the protein CASSTRRPGRPGRLFF.

This clonotype was detected only a few times. No conserved phenylalanine or tryptophan ends this CDR3, so it is likely a read error. The chain couples TRBV4-2 to TRBJ1-5, with D perhaps TRBD1 (6 bases). The CDR3 length is 15 residues. CDR1 LGHNA and CDR2 YNFKEQ come from the germline V gene. The V gene lost 0 bases and the J gene lost 0 bases, with 6 bases spanning the gap. As DNA, the CDR3 is TGTGCCAGCAGCCAAGAGGACAGTAGCAATCAGCCCCAGCATATT. Protein: CASSQEDSSNQPQHI.

The sample holds a few counts of this clonotype. V gene TRBV9 combines with J gene TRBJ1-6, with a weak D call TRBD1 (5 bases). This CDR3 contains 14 residues. V lost 0 bases and J 10 bases, leaving 11 bases between the germline ends. Germline lookup yields CDR1 SGDLS and CDR2 YYNGEE. The CDR3, as DNA: TGTGCCAGCAGCGTAGTGGGGACGGGATCACCCCTCCACTTT. Its protein is CASSVVGTGSPLHF.

This chain joins TRBV11-2 and TRBJ2-7; 15 bases are a match to TRBD2. CDR1 and CDR2 from the germline V gene are SGHAT and FQNNGV. This CDR3 has 19 amino acids. V lost 1 base to trimming and J lost 6 bases; unmatched junction nucleotides: 13. The CDR3 coding sequence is TGTGCCAGCAGCTTAGTAGGCCGAGGACTAGCGGGAGGGCTGGGCGAGCAGTACTTC. It is translated as CASSLVGRGLAGGLGEQYF.

This clonotype was picked up a small number of times. The V call is TRBV20-1, the J call TRBJ2-5; D is undetermined. Germline-derived CDR1 and CDR2 are DFQATT and SNEGSKA (reference sequence). There are 13 residues in the CDR3. V was cut by 3 bases and J by 5 bases, with 13 bases left in between. CDR3 DNA: TGCAGTGCTAGTACCTCTGCGCGGGAGACCCAGTACTTC. Amino acid sequence: CSASTSARETQYF.

The CDR3 is CASSRTGDLSYNSPLHF. CDR3 nucleotide sequence: TGCGCCAGCAGCCGGACAGGGGACCTCTCCTATAATTCACCCCTCCACTTT. V gene TRBV5-1 combines with J gene TRBJ1-6, with 9 nucleotides matching TRBD1. Germline CDR1 is SGHRS and CDR2 is YFSETQ. V lost 4 bases, J lost 0 bases, and 5 bases stayed unmatched. The CDR3 is 17 amino acids.

The sample holds a few counts of this clonotype. V is TRBV7-9 and J is TRBJ1-1, with unresolved D. Trimming left V 5 bases short and J 3 bases short, with 16 bases between. Looked up from germline, CDR1 is SEHNR and CDR2 is FQNEAQ (reference sequence). CDR3 size: 15 residues. Here the CDR3 reads CASSPIAGAYTEAFF. CDR3 nucleotide sequence: TGTGCCAGCAGCCCAATCGCGGGCGCGTACACTGAAGCTTTCTTT.

The chain's CDR3 is CASALTSGETQYF. CDR3 sequence (DNA): TGTGCCAGCGCTTTGACTAGCGGAGAGACCCAGTACTTC. This chain uses TRBV12-3 or TRBV12-4 with TRBJ2-5, with 9 bases identical to TRBD2. J was trimmed by 4 bases and V by 8 bases; bases with no gene match: 5. The CDR3 contains 13 residues.

This clonotype was observed a handful of times. The V gene is TRBV6-5, the J gene TRBJ1-2, with 10 bases that match TRBD1. In germline, CDR1 is MNHEY, CDR2 SVGAGI. V was pared by 4 bases and J by 4 bases, with 6 bases of the junction left unmatched. This CDR3 is 15 amino acids long. As DNA, the CDR3 is TGTGCCAGCAGTTCGCGGGACAGGGGATTCTATGGCTACACCTTC. The encoded protein is CASSSRDRGFYGYTF.